Sequencing of this T cell receptor (beta chain) was carried out in a study of shared clonotypes between healthy human individuals. The study's findings and limits: Some clonotypes were shared by all four sorted-subset donors, while others were not shared. The non-shared ones had lower generation probabilities than the shared ones. There were few donors, and this limited the genetic and exposure-history diversity represented.

Assay: immunoSEQ multiplex PCR; the TCRdb copy retains only in-frame clones and omits some. The sample lists about 2.3 million clones, just over 90% occurring once. Worth noting for this clone: Its antigen is still unknown.

CDR3 length: 19 amino acids. CDR1 is MDHEN, CDR2 SYDVKM, per germline. V shed 5 bases and J 0 bases; nucleotides not matched to a gene: 12. The V and J genes are TRBV28 and TRBJ1-3; 11 bases are shared with TRBD1. The clonotype was recovered from a young man in good health. Some clones in this sample may be carry-over from other donors' samples. Sequenced: naive CD4+ T cells from PBMCs. Subset here: CD45RA+ positively selected. CDR3: CASSLGQGAKNSSGNTIYF. CDR3 bases: TGTGCCAGCAGTCTAGGACAGGGGGCGAAAAATAGCTCTGGAAACACCATATATTTT.